Sequencing of this T cell receptor beta chain was carried out in a study of response to subunit inactivated influenza vaccine. TCRdb ran MiXCR on the RT-PCR reads and lists one entry per CDR3 protein. The sample shows hundreds of thousands of distinct CDR3 sequences, approximately 10% of them seen only once. This CDR3 has 14 residues. The V gene's germline CDR1 is SGHRS and CDR2 YFSETQ. V shed 5 bases, J shed 4 bases, and the junction held 4 bases outside the gene matches. This clonotype was recorded many times. The same sample was also used in a study of T cells expressing NK-cell markers. That source adds: 5'RACE template switching with UMIs produced the TCR beta cDNA. Seven donors tested HCMV-seropositive and one tested seronegative among the eight sequenced. Among the experiments, several used an anti-gamma-delta TCR antibody to restrict sorting to alpha-beta TCR T cells. Of the CD8+ T cells in about 6 donors, about 1.0-7.0% belonged to dominant NKG2C+ clonotypes.

This chain joins TRBV5-1 and TRBJ2-1; 9 nucleotides agree with TRBD1. Sequencing used PBMCs from blood, obtained on the day of vaccination. This TCR was recovered from a man aged 50-59 years who received an inactivated influenza vaccine. This CDR3 is CASRPGQGYNEQFF. The CDR3, as DNA: TGCGCCAGCAGACCTGGACAGGGGTACAATGAGCAGTTCTTC.